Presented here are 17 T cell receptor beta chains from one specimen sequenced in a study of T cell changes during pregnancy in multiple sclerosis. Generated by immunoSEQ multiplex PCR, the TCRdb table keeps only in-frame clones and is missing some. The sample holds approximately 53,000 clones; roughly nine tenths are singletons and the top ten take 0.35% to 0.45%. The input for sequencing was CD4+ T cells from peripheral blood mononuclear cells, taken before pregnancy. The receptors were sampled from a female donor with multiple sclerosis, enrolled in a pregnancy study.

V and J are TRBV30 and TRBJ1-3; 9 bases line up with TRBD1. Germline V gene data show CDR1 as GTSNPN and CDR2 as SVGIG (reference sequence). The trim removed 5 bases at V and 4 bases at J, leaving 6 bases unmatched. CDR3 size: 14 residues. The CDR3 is CAWGIQGAGNTIYF. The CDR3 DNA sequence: TGTGCCTGGGGAATACAGGGGGCAGGAAACACCATATATTTT.

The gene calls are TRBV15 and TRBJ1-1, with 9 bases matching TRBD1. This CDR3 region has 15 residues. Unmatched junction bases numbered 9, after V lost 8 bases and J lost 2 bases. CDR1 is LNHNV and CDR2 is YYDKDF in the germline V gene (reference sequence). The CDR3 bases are TGTGCCACCGCTCCGACAGGGGGGATTAACACTGAAGCTTTCTTT. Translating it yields CATAPTGGINTEAFF.

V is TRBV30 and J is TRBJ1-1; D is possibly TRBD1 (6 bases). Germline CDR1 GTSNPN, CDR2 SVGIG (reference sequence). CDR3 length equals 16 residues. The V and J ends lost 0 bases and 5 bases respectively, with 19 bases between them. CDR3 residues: CAWSVPGAPGRTEAFF. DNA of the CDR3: TGTGCCTGGAGTGTACCAGGGGCCCCGGGAAGAACTGAAGCTTTCTTT.

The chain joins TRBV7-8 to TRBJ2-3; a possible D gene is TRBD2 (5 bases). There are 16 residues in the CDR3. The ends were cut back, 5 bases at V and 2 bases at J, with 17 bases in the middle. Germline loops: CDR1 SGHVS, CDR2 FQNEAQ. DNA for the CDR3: TGTGCCAGCAGCCATACTCCGGACTTTTCCACAGATACGCAGTATTTT. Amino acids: CASSHTPDFSTDTQYF.

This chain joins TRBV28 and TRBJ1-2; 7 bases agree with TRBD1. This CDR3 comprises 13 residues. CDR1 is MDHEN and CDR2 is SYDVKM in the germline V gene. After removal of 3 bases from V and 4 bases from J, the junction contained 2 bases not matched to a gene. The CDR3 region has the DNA TGTGCCAGCAGTTTGGGACAGTTCTATGGCTACACCTTC. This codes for CASSLGQFYGYTF.

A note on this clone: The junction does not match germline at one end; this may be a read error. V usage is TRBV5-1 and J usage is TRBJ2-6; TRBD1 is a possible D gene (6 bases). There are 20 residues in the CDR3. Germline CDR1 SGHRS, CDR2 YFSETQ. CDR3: CASSHPGRGFWSSEANVLTF. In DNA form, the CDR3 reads TGCGCCAGCAGCCATCCTGGCAGGGGATTCTGGTCCTCTGAGGCCAACGTCCTGACTTTC.

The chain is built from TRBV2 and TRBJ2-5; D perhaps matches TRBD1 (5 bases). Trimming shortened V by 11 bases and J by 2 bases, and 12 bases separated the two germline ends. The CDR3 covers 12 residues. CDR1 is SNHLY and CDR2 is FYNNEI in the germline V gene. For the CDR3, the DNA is TGTGCCGGAAGACAGCCTCAAGAGACCCAGTACTTC. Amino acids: CAGRQPQETQYF.

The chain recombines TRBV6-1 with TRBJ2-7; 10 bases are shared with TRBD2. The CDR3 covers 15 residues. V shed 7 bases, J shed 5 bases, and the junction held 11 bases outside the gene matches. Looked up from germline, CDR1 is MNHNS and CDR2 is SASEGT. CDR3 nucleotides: TGTGCCAGCAATCCCCAGGCTAGCGGGAGCAACGAGCAGTACTTC. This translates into CASNPQASGSNEQYF.

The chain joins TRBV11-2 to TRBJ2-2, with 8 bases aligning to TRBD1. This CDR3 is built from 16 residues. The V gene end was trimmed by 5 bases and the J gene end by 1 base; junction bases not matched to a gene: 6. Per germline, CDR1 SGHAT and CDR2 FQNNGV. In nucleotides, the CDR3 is TGTGCCAGCAGCCGATCGGGGACAGGGAACACCGGGGAGCTGTTTTTT. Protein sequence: CASSRSGTGNTGELFF. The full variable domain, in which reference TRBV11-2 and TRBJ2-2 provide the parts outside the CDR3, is EAGVAQSPRYKIIEKRQSVAFWCNPISGHATLYWYQQILGQGPKLLIQFQNNGVVDDSQLPKDRFSAERLKGVDSTLKIQPAKLEDSAVYLCASSRSGTGNTGELFFGEGSRLTVL.

The CDR3 coding sequence is TGTGCCAGCAGTGAATATGGGGTAGCGGGAGGTTCCTACAATGAGCAGTTCTTC. This translates into CASSEYGVAGGSYNEQFF. The V gene is TRBV25-1, the J gene TRBJ2-1, with TRBD2 matching 10 bases. V lost 0 bases, J lost 1 base, and 6 bases stayed unmatched. The CDR3 extends over 18 amino acids. Germline CDR1 is MGHDK and CDR2 is SYGVNS.

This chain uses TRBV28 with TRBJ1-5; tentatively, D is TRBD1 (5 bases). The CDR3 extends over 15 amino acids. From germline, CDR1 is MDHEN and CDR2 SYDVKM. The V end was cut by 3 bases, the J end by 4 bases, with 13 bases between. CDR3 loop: CASSFPLGVNQPQHF. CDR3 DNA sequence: TGTGCCAGCAGTTTTCCCTTAGGGGTTAATCAGCCCCAGCATTTT.

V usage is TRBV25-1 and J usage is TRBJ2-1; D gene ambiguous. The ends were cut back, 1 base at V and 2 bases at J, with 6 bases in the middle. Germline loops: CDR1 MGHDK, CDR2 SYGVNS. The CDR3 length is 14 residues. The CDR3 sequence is CASSESSPYNEQFF. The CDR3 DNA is TGTGCCAGCAGTGAATCTTCTCCCTACAATGAGCAGTTCTTC.

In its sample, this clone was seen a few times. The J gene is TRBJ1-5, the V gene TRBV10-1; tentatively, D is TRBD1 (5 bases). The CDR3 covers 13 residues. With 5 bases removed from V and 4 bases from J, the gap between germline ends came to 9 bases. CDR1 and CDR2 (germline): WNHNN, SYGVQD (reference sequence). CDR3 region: CASSIGVNQPQHF. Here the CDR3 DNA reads TGCGCCAGCAGTATAGGGGTTAATCAGCCCCAGCATTTT.

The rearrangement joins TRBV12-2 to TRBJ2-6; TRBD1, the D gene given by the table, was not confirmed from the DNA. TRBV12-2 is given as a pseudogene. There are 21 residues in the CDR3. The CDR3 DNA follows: TGTGCAAGTCGCTTAGTAGTTTTCAGGGAAGTAGGGGCCTCTGGGGCCAACGTCCTGACTTTC. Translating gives CASRLVVFREVGASGANVLTF.

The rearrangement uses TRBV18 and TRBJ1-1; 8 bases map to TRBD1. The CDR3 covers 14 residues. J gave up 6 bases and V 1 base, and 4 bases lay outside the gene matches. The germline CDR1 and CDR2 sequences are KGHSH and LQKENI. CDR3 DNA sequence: TGTGCCAGCTCACCACACCCGACAGGGGCTGAAGCTTTCTTT. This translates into CASSPHPTGAEAFF.

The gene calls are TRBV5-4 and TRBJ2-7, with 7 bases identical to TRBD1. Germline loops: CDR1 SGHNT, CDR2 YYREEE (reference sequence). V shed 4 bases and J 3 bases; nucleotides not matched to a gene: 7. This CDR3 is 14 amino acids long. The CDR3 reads CASSARQGDYEQYF. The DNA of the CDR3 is TGTGCCAGCAGCGCCCGACAGGGTGACTACGAGCAGTACTTC.

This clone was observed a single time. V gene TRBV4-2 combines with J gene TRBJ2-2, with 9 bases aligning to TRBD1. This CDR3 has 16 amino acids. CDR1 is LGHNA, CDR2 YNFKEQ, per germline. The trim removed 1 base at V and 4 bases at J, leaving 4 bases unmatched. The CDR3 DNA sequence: TGTGCCAGCAGCCAAGGGGACAGGGTAGGCACCGGGGAGCTGTTTTTT. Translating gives CASSQGDRVGTGELFF.